Listed below are T cell receptor beta chains from one sample, sequenced in a study of regulatory T cells in long-lasting Graves disease. TCRdb reanalysed the multiplex PCR reads using MiXCR and keeps one entry per CDR3 protein. The sample consists of roughly 500,000 distinct CDR3 sequences, 14% of them appearing once. This sample was shared with a second study, whose subject was T cells in Graves' hyperthyroidism and ophthalmopathy.

The sequencing here drew on peripheral blood mononuclear cells (PBMCs), taken at new diagnosis, from a patient treated with antithyroid drugs. These receptors were obtained from a woman aged 45 to 65 with Graves disease. CDR3s include the opening cysteine and the closing phenylalanine or tryptophan. The order of the fields is clone size, D gene, V gene, J gene, CDR3 protein, CDR3 DNA. D genes are given only for firm matches. Size tells how often a clone was seen (once, few, many) or the class of an expanded clone, and some rows leave it out.

size: many
D: .
V: TRBV28
J: TRBJ2-1
CDR3: CASSLAGSGRAGGAYNEQFF
DNA: TGTGCCAGCAGTTTAGCGGGCTCGGGGCGAGCGGGTGGGGCTTACAATGAGCAGTTCTTC

size: many
D: TRBD1
V: TRBV20-1
J: TRBJ1-5
CDR3: CSAVGQVNQPQHF
DNA: TGCAGTGCCGTTGGACAGGTCAATCAGCCCCAGCATTTT

size: few
D: TRBD2
V: TRBV19
J: TRBJ2-7
CDR3: CASSGGLAGYYEQYF
DNA: TGTGCCAGTAGTGGGGGACTAGCGGGTTACTACGAGCAGTACTTC

size: .
D: .
V: TRBV5-4
J: TRBJ2-3
CDR3: CASSLMAETDTQYF
DNA: TGTGCCAGCAGCTTGATGGCTGAGACAGATACGCAGTATTTT

size: .
D: .
V: TRBV10-3
J: TRBJ1-6
CDR3: CAISGQNNSPLHF
DNA: TGTGCCATTTCTGGACAGAATAATTCACCCCTCCACTTT

size: many
D: TRBD1
V: TRBV2
J: TRBJ1-5
CDR3: CASSATGAFQPQHF
DNA: TGTGCCAGCAGTGCGACAGGGGCCTTTCAGCCCCAGCATTTT

size: many
D: .
V: TRBV5-1
J: TRBJ2-1
CDR3: CASSWGPLGDYNEQFF
DNA: TGCGCCAGCAGCTGGGGACCCCTAGGGGACTACAATGAGCAGTTCTTC

size: .
D: TRBD1
V: TRBV13
J: TRBJ1-6
CDR3: CASSTGTGTSSYNSPLHF
DNA: TGTGCCAGCAGCACCGGGACAGGGACGAGCTCCTATAATTCACCCCTCCACTTT

size: many
D: .
V: TRBV5-1
J: TRBJ2-7
CDR3: CASSYTGEGIYEQYF
DNA: TGCGCCAGCAGCTATACAGGGGAGGGGATCTACGAGCAGTACTTC

size: many
D: .
V: TRBV18
J: TRBJ1-4
CDR3: CASSPQTATEKLFF
DNA: TGTGCCAGCTCACCGCAGACAGCAACCGAAAAACTGTTTTTT

size: many
D: .
V: TRBV28
J: TRBJ1-2
CDR3: CASSLQDYGYTF
DNA: TGTGCCAGCAGTTTACAGGACTATGGCTACACCTTC

size: many
D: .
V: TRBV28
J: TRBJ2-2
CDR3: CASSPQGYFGTGELFF
DNA: TGTGCCAGCAGCCCACAGGGTTACTTCGGAACCGGGGAGCTGTTTTTT

size: .
D: .
V: TRBV28
J: TRBJ2-1
CDR3: CASSPKGGHYNEQFF
DNA: TGTGCCAGCAGCCCTAAGGGCGGCCATTACAATGAGCAGTTCTTC

size: many
D: .
V: TRBV6-1
J: TRBJ2-5
CDR3: CASSEESGRSETQYF
DNA: TGTGCCAGCAGTGAAGAGAGCGGGCGGAGTGAGACCCAGTACTTC

size: many
D: TRBD1
V: TRBV12-3/TRBV12-4
J: TRBJ1-5
CDR3: CASSSRQGYGQPQHF
DNA: TGTGCCAGCAGTTCTCGACAGGGTTATGGTCAGCCCCAGCATTTT

size: many
D: .
V: TRBV2
J: TRBJ2-1
CDR3: CASKWAGTNNEQFF
DNA: TGTGCCAGCAAGTGGGCAGGCACTAACAATGAGCAGTTCTTC

size: .
D: .
V: TRBV4-1
J: TRBJ2-2
CDR3: CASSVPGPTGELFF
DNA: TGCGCCAGCAGCGTGCCAGGCCCCACCGGGGAGCTGTTTTTT